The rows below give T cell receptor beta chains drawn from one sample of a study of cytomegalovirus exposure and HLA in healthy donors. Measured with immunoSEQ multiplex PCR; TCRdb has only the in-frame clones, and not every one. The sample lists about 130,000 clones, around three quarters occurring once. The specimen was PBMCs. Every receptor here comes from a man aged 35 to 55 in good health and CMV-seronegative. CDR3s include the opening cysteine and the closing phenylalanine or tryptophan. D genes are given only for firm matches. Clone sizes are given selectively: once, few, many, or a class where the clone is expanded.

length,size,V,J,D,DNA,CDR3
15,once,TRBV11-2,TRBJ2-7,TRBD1,TGTGCCAGCAGCCCGCTTGGACAGGGTGTCTACGAGCAGTACTTC,CASSPLGQGVYEQYF
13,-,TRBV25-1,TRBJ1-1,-,TGTGCCAGCAGGGACAGCATGAACACTGAAGCTTTCTTT,CASRDSMNTEAFF
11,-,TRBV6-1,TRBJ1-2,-,TGTGCCAGCAATCAGGGCTATGGCTACACCTTC,CASNQGYGYTF
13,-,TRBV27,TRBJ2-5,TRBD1,TGTGCCAGCAGTTGGGGACAGCAAGAGACCCAGTACTTC,CASSWGQQETQYF
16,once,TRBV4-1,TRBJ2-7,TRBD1,TGCGCCAGCAGCCTCCTCCAAACGCAGGGGGCCCACGAGCAGTACTTC,CASSLLQTQGAHEQYF
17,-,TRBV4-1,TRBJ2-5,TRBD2,TGCGCCAGCAGCCAAGCAGGGACTAGCGGGAGCCGGGAGACCCAGTACTTC,CASSQAGTSGSRETQYF
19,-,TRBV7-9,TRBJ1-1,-,TGTGCCAGCAGCTTTCTTTTAAGTTCGGGACAAAACATGAACACTGAAGCTTTCTTT,CASSFLLSSGQNMNTEAFF
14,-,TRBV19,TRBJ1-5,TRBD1,TGTGCCAGTACCGCGACAGGGGGCGATCAGCCCCAGCATTTT,CASTATGGDQPQHF
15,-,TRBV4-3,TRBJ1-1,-,TGCGCCAGCACCCAGGAAGGGGGATCGAACACTGAAGCTTTCTTT,CASTQEGGSNTEAFF
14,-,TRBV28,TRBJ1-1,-,TGTGCCAGTGCCTCCGACAGCTTGAACACTGAAGCTTTCTTT,CASASDSLNTEAFF
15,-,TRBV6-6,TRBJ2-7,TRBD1,TGTGCCAGCAGTTTAACCGGGACAGGGGTCGACGAGCAGTACTTC,CASSLTGTGVDEQYF
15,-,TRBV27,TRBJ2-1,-,TGTGCCAGCAGTTTATATCACAGGAGTTACAATGAGCAGTTCTTC,CASSLYHRSYNEQFF
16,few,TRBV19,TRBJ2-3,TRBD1,TGTGCCAGGAAAAACCGGGACAGGGAGTTTACAGATACGCAGTATTTT,CARKNRDREFTDTQYF